This T cell receptor beta chain was found in a study of blood T cells in healthy people across ages. This clonotype has more than one count but fewer than ten. The V gene's germline CDR1 is SQVTM and CDR2 ANQGSEA. V trimming: 7 bases; J trimming: 11 bases; junction bases outside the gene matches: 10. This CDR3 region has 11 residues. Alongside a J-beta primer mix, a sample-barcoded 5' primer served in a second PCR lasting about 7 to 11 cycles. Each cDNA molecule was tagged by a template-switch adaptor that had 12 random nucleotides. TCRdb reprocessed the 5' RACE reads with MiXCR, giving one entry per CDR3 protein. The sample lists some 760,000 distinct CDR3 sequences; around a quarter were seen once. Each sample used at least 6 million PBMCs. This sample also belongs to another study, concerning T cells of mothers and their children. That paper adds: A few healthy Caucasian mothers and their six children donated.

The sequence derives from a boy younger than 18 in good health. Sequencing was done on a sample of blood. The chain employs TRBV29-1 and TRBJ2-5; 7 positions match TRBD2. CDR3 bases: TGCAGCGCCGAATCAGGGCGGGAGCAGTACTTC. Protein product: CSAESGREQYF.